This T cell receptor (beta chain) was captured in a study of metastatic and nonmetastatic thyroid tumors. Study in general: A comparison of repertoires was made across blood and tumor or nodule tissue from malignant and benign thyroid patients.

Germline CDR1 LGHNA, CDR2 YNFKEQ. The CDR3 contains 15 residues. The V end lost 3 bases, the J end lost 4 bases, and 16 bases lay between the germline ends. TCRdb re-analyzed the PCR reads through MiXCR. Among about 24,000 clones listed, about an eighth were seen once. There were no patients who had received any treatment before thyroid surgery. The material sequenced was blood. V gene TRBV4-2 combines with J gene TRBJ2-7; the D gene is possibly TRBD2 (6 bases). The sequence came from a female donor with papillary thyroid cancer or a benign thyroid nodule (not recorded which). Some clones in this sample may be carry-over from other donors' samples. This CDR3 is CASSHYRDSSYEQYF. CDR3 coding DNA: TGTGCCAGCAGCCATTACCGGGACTCCTCGTACGAGCAGTACTTC.